A single sample gave rise to the 25 T cell receptor beta chains below, sequenced in a study of blood T cells in healthy people across ages. Alongside a J-beta primer mix, a sample-barcoded 5' primer served in a second PCR lasting roughly 7 to 11 cycles. Using its own MiXCR run on the 5' RACE reads, TCRdb lists one record per CDR3 protein. The sample shows 790,000 or so distinct CDR3 sequences, just over 55% of them seen only once. Sample: blood. The receptors originated from a man between 40 and 49 years old in good health.

The chain couples TRBV15 to TRBJ2-3; D remains ambiguous. This CDR3 is 14 amino acids long. In germline, CDR1 is LNHNV, CDR2 YYDKDF (reference sequence). The V end lost 0 bases, the J end lost 2 bases, and 6 bases lay between the germline ends. The CDR3 loop reads CATSRESPTDTQYF. CDR3 DNA sequence: TGTGCCACCAGCAGAGAATCTCCCACAGATACGCAGTATTTT.

This chain uses TRBV27 with TRBJ1-6; D is uncertain. The V end was cut by 3 bases, the J end by 0 bases, with 12 bases between. The CDR3 is 17 residues long. Germline CDR1 reads MNHEY; CDR2 reads SMNVEV (reference sequence). CDR3 in DNA: TGTGCCAGCAGTTTCGATTCCTGGAGCTCCTATAATTCACCCCTCCACTTT. Translating it yields CASSFDSWSSYNSPLHF.

This clonotype was seen only a few times. The gene calls are TRBV5-6 and TRBJ2-4; D is uncertain. Trimming took off 0 bases at V and 0 bases at J, with 7 bases between the two ends. The V gene's germline CDR1 is SGHDT and CDR2 YYEEEE. CDR3 length: 15 amino acids. CDR3 nucleotides: TGTGCCAGCAGCTTGGGACACCAAGCCAAAAACATTCAGTACTTC. Encoded protein: CASSLGHQAKNIQYF.

The CDR3 DNA follows: TGTGCCAGCAGCGTAGAGCCAGCGGCCTCCTTTTACGAGCAGTACTTC. Its translation is CASSVEPAASFYEQYF. This chain links TRBV9 with TRBJ2-5, with D perhaps matching TRBD2 (5 bases). Judging by the DNA end, TRBJ2-7 fits better; the J call may be wrong. Germline V CDR1 and CDR2: SGDLS, YYNGEE. This CDR3 has 16 residues.

The gene calls are TRBV13 and TRBJ2-5, with 8 bases matching TRBD2. The junction had 6 bases not matched to a gene; V was cut back by 0 bases and J by 6 bases. The CDR3 runs 15 residues. Germline CDR1 reads PRHDT; CDR2 reads FYEKMQ (reference sequence). The CDR3 region is CASSLGGGARQTQYF. For the CDR3, the DNA is TGTGCCAGCAGCTTAGGCGGGGGGGCCCGTCAGACCCAGTACTTC.

The J gene is TRBJ1-5, the V gene TRBV2; D is unclear. Germline assignment: CDR1 SNHLY and CDR2 FYNNEI. Trimming left V 7 bases short and J 5 bases short, with 12 bases between. There are 13 residues in the CDR3. The CDR3 DNA follows: TGTGCCAGCAATCGAGACCGGGATCAGCCCCAGCATTTT. Its translation: CASNRDRDQPQHF.

This clonotype was recorded at least ten times. Its ends do not fully match the called genes, so a read error is possible. The chain links TRBV7-6 to TRBJ2-3, with a weak D call TRBD2 (5 bases). The CDR3 consists of 13 residues. In germline, CDR1 is SGHVS, CDR2 FNYEAQ. This chain's CDR3 is CASRLGLGDTQYF. CDR3 coding DNA: TGTGCCAGCAGATTAGGACTTGGAGATACGCAGTATTTT.

This clonotype has a handful of counts. The J gene is TRBJ1-2, the V gene TRBV14, with a tentative D call TRBD1 (6 bases). This CDR3 region has 17 residues. V gave up 1 base and J gave up 0 bases, with 15 bases separating them. Germline CDR1 reads SGHDN; CDR2 reads FVKESK. The CDR3 region is CASSQVSGAPTNYGYTF. In DNA, the CDR3 is TGTGCCAGCAGCCAAGTCTCAGGGGCCCCGACTAACTATGGCTACACCTTC.

The gene calls are TRBV5-1 and TRBJ2-6; 10 bases line up with TRBD1. The germline V gene has CDR1 SGHRS and CDR2 YFSETQ. The CDR3 runs to 19 residues. Trimming cost V 0 bases and J 4 bases; bases outside gene matches: 10. CDR3 protein: CASSLVPPGQGSGANVLTF. The DNA for the CDR3 is TGCGCCAGCAGCTTGGTCCCACCGGGACAGGGGAGCGGGGCCAACGTCCTGACTTTC.

This clonotype was found a few times. In DNA form, the CDR3 reads TGTGCCAGCAGCTTGCTCGGGGGTGGCTACACCTTC. This codes for CASSLLGGGYTF. The chain is built from TRBV4-2 and TRBJ1-2, with D tentatively TRBD1 (5 bases). V was trimmed by 5 bases and J by 7 bases, leaving 11 bases between them. There are 12 residues in the CDR3. Germline V gene data show CDR1 as LGHNA and CDR2 as YNFKEQ.

This clonotype was seen more than once but under ten times. V is TRBV20-1 and J is TRBJ1-2, with D possibly being TRBD1 (5 bases). The V and J ends lost 5 bases and 0 bases respectively, with 19 bases between them. Per the germline V gene, CDR1 is DFQATT and CDR2 is SNEGSKA (reference sequence). The CDR3 runs 16 residues. In DNA, the CDR3 is TGCAGTGCTTTTACCGGGGGGAGCATAACTAACTATGGCTACACCTTC. This translates into CSAFTGGSITNYGYTF.

The gene calls are TRBV20-1 and TRBJ2-3; 7 nucleotides agree with TRBD1. From germline, CDR1 is DFQATT and CDR2 SNEGSKA (reference sequence). The CDR3 is 16 residues long. V was clipped by 6 bases and J by 3 bases; unmatched bases: 15. CDR3 nucleotides: TGCAGTGCCGGACGCGCCACAGGGGCGGATACAGATACGCAGTATTTT. This encodes CSAGRATGADTDTQYF.

The rearrangement links TRBV7-9 to TRBJ2-5, with TRBD1 as a possible D gene (6 bases). The J call is uncertain, as TRBJ2-7 better fits the DNA end. The CDR3 has 13 amino acids. Germline lookup yields CDR1 SEHNR and CDR2 FQNEAQ (reference sequence). The CDR3 loop is CAVGSQGFYEQYF. In nucleotides, the CDR3 is TGTGCCGTCGGGTCGCAGGGGTTCTACGAGCAGTACTTC.

The chain combines TRBV7-2 with TRBJ1-2; 8 nucleotides align to TRBD1. Germline-derived CDR1 and CDR2 are SGHTA and FQGNSA. This CDR3 region has 17 residues. V was clipped by 3 bases and J by 7 bases; unmatched bases: 16. The CDR3 DNA reads as TGTGCCAGCAGCTTCGGGGGGCAGGGGGCACGGGCGAGTGGCTACACCTTC. It specifies CASSFGGQGARASGYTF.

This sequence joins TRBV5-6 and TRBJ2-6, with D hard to call. Trimming shortened V by 0 bases and J by 0 bases, and 13 bases separated the two germline ends. The CDR3 covers 18 residues. From germline, CDR1 is SGHDT and CDR2 YYEEEE. The CDR3 reads CASSLVGSVSSGANVLTF. The CDR3 DNA is TGTGCCAGCAGCTTGGTAGGTTCCGTGAGCTCTGGGGCCAACGTCCTGACTTTC.

The V call is TRBV6-5, the J call TRBJ2-2, with D perhaps TRBD2 (6 bases). CDR1 is MNHEY, CDR2 SVGAGI, per germline. The germline V and J ends were trimmed by 11 bases and 5 bases, with 15 bases remaining between them. The CDR3 is 13 residues long. The CDR3: CAARGGVTGELFF. CDR3 sequence (DNA): TGTGCCGCCCGAGGAGGGGTAACCGGGGAGCTGTTTTTT.

J is TRBJ2-3 and V is TRBV6-2 or TRBV6-3, with a weak D call TRBD1 (6 bases). Trimming removed 6 bases at V and 1 base at J, with 17 bases between. The CDR3 has 16 amino acids. The germline gives CDR1 MNHEY, CDR2 SVGEGT. Written as DNA, the CDR3 is TGTGCCAGCAGGCCATTGATGGGACATCGCACAGATACGCAGTATTTT. Protein product: CASRPLMGHRTDTQYF.

The genes are TRBV7-3 and TRBJ2-3; 7 nucleotides align to TRBD1. Germline CDR1 reads SGHTA; CDR2 reads FQGTGA. V was clipped by 5 bases and J by 4 bases; unmatched bases: 12. CDR3 length: 16 residues. The CDR3 DNA is TGTGCCAGCAGCCGAGGGACAGTGGTCCATTCAGATACGCAGTATTTT. This translates into CASSRGTVVHSDTQYF.

The count of this clonotype is one. The J gene is TRBJ1-6, the V gene TRBV18; 8 bases fit TRBD1. This CDR3 region has 14 residues. Germline V CDR1 and CDR2: KGHSH, LQKENI. Losses at the gene ends were 4 bases for V and 8 bases for J; bases not matched to a gene: 4. The CDR3 DNA follows: TGTGCCAGCTCACTGGGACAGGACCATTCACCCCTCCACTTT. Translated, it gives CASSLGQDHSPLHF.

The V gene is TRBV28, the J gene TRBJ2-1, with TRBD2 matching over 15 bases. Germline lookup yields CDR1 MDHEN and CDR2 SYDVKM. The CDR3 is made up of 16 amino acids. The J segment lost 9 bases and the V segment lost 9 bases, leaving 12 bases of the junction unmatched. The CDR3 loop reads CASFPRGLAGGGEQFF. DNA for the CDR3: TGTGCCAGTTTTCCTCGGGGACTAGCGGGAGGCGGTGAGCAGTTCTTC.

The chain has TRBV11-2 and TRBJ2-3, with D hard to call. The CDR3 covers 16 residues. CDR1 SGHAT and CDR2 FQNNGV come from the germline V gene. V gave up 1 base and J gave up 7 bases, with 18 bases separating them. CDR3 nucleotides: TGTGCCAGCAGCTTAGGGGTCAACCCGCCCACGAATACGCAGTATTTT. Translation: CASSLGVNPPTNTQYF. The full variable domain, its missing parts supplied by reference TRBV11-2 and TRBJ2-3, is EAGVAQSPRYKIIEKRQSVAFWCNPISGHATLYWYQQILGQGPKLLIQFQNNGVVDDSQLPKDRFSAERLKGVDSTLKIQPAKLEDSAVYLCASSLGVNPPTNTQYFGPGTRLTVL.

V gene TRBV5-1 combines with J gene TRBJ2-1; D is uncertain. Germline V gives CDR1 SGHRS, CDR2 YFSETQ. CDR3 length equals 11 residues. Trimming shortened V by 4 bases and J by 10 bases, and 9 bases separated the two germline ends. The CDR3 coding sequence is TGCGCCAGCAGCCGAGCCGACGAGCAGTTCTTC. It yields the protein CASSRADEQFF.

V gene TRBV20-1 combines with J gene TRBJ2-3; 10 nucleotides align to TRBD2. Per the germline V gene, CDR1 is DFQATT and CDR2 is SNEGSKA (reference sequence). V shed 3 bases, J shed 5 bases, and the junction held 5 bases outside the gene matches. The CDR3 totals 14 residues. CDR3 DNA sequence: TGCAGTGCTAGTCCGGGACTAGCGTTAGATACGCAGTATTTT. Protein product: CSASPGLALDTQYF.

In regard to this clonotype: An end of the junction does not agree with germline; a read error may underlie this. J is TRBJ2-3 and V is TRBV4-2, with 12 nucleotides matching TRBD2. The CDR3 totals 17 residues. Germline V gene sequence: CDR1 LGHNA, CDR2 YNFKEQ. Here the CDR3 reads CASSATSGSRFTETQYF. The CDR3, as DNA: TGTGCCAGCAGCGCGACTAGCGGGAGTCGGTTTACAGAGACGCAGTATTTT.

This clonotype was seen only a few times. The chain joins TRBV21-1 to TRBJ2-6; the D call TRBD1 from the table was never checked on the DNA. TRBV21-1 is a listed pseudogene. The CDR3 runs 17 residues. The chain's CDR3 is CASNQGICTSGANVLTF. CDR3 DNA sequence: TGTGCCAGCAACCAGGGCATCTGTACCTCTGGGGCCAACGTCCTGACTTTC.